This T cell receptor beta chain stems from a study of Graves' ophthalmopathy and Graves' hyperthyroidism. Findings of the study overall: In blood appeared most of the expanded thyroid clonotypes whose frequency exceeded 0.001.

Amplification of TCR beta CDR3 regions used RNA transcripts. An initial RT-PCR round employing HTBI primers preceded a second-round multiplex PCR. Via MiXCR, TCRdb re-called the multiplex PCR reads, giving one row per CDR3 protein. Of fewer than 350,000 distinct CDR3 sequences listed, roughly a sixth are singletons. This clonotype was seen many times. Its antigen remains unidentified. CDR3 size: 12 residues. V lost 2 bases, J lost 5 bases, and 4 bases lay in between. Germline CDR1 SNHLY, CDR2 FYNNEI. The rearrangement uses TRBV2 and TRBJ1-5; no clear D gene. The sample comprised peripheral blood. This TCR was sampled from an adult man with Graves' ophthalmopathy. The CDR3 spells CASSESHQPQHF. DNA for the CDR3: TGTGCCAGCAGTGAATCCCATCAGCCCCAGCATTTT.